What follows are 27 T cell receptor beta chains derived from one specimen sequenced in a study of T cells in Graves' hyperthyroidism and ophthalmopathy (dated by TCRdb to the late 2010s). Library generation was performed with multiplex PCR. Instrument used: Illumina HiSeq 2000. TCR beta CDR3 regions were amplified from RNA transcripts. For the first round of RT-PCR on the TCR CDR3, the HTBI primer set was used together with the Qiagen OneStep RT-PCR kit. TCRdb reprocessed the public reads (quality trimming at Q25 with fastp, clone calling with MiXCR) and kept in-frame beta chains. Identical CDR3 protein sequences are pooled into one entry, listed with their most common genes and DNA. The sample records 340,000 or so distinct CDR3 sequences, roughly a fifth of which are singletons. The ten largest account for around 45% of the sample. Sequencing was performed on blood. The receptors shown here come from a woman aged 45-60 years with Graves' hyperthyroidism.

In this sample, this clonotype turned up many times. This chain joins TRBV6-1 and TRBJ2-3; 8 bases fit TRBD2. Germline CDR1 reads MNHNS; CDR2 reads SASEGT. V lost 4 bases, J lost 0 bases, and 6 bases stayed unmatched. The length of the CDR3 is 16 residues. The CDR3 sequence is CASSARSSGSTDTQYF. As DNA, the CDR3 is TGTGCCAGCAGTGCCCGGTCTAGCGGGAGCACAGATACGCAGTATTTT.

This clonotype was recorded at least ten times. The rearrangement uses TRBV27 and TRBJ1-1, with a tentative D call TRBD1 (5 bases). Germline V gene lookup returns CDR1 MNHEY and CDR2 SMNVEV (reference sequence). CDR3 size: 14 residues. V lost 4 bases, J lost 1 base, and 10 bases lay in between. This CDR3 reads CASSSGTRNTEAFF. The CDR3, as DNA: TGTGCCAGCAGTTCGGGGACTCGGAACACTGAAGCTTTCTTT.

The table lists this clonotype with many counts. The CDR3 is CASSRPLGETQYF. CDR3 DNA sequence: TGTGCCAGCAGTCGACCTTTAGGAGAGACCCAGTACTTC. This chain connects TRBV28 to TRBJ2-5; D unresolved. CDR1 is MDHEN, CDR2 SYDVKM, per germline. Trimming pared 5 bases from V and 4 bases from J, leaving 11 bases between. The length of the CDR3 is 13 residues.

The gene calls are TRBV20-1 and TRBJ2-1, with D perhaps matching TRBD1 or TRBD2 (5 bases each). Trimming pared 3 bases from V and 11 bases from J, leaving 14 bases between. Germline-derived CDR1 and CDR2 are DFQATT and SNEGSKA (reference sequence). This CDR3 contains 12 residues. CDR3: CSASDGGPKQFF. The DNA of the CDR3 is TGCAGTGCTAGTGATGGGGGTCCAAAGCAGTTCTTC.

The V call is TRBV2, the J call TRBJ1-3; no definite D call. The germline V gene has CDR1 SNHLY and CDR2 FYNNEI. V was pared by 9 bases and J by 0 bases, with 12 bases between. This CDR3 has 14 amino acids. In DNA, the CDR3 is TGTGCCAGTGCCCCGGCCTCCTCTGGAAACACCATATATTTT. It is translated as CASAPASSGNTIYF.

This clonotype was picked up many times. The rearrangement joins TRBV11-2 to TRBJ2-7, with TRBD2 matching over 8 bases. The ends lost 4 bases at V and 3 bases at J; junction bases unmatched: 5. The germline gives CDR1 SGHAT, CDR2 FQNNGV. The CDR3 has 14 residues. The CDR3 DNA reads as TGTGCCAGCAGCTATTCTAGCGGGTACTACGAGCAGTACTTC. Its translation is CASSYSSGYYEQYF.

V usage is TRBV29-1 and J usage is TRBJ2-1; the D is unclear. The CDR3 loop spans 14 amino acids. Trimming took off 3 bases at V and 0 bases at J, with 9 bases between the two ends. Per germline, CDR1 SQVTM and CDR2 ANQGSEA. The CDR3 region is CSVDASSSYNEQFF. In DNA, the CDR3 is TGCAGCGTTGATGCGTCGAGCTCCTACAATGAGCAGTTCTTC.

This clonotype was counted ten times or more. The chain uses TRBV3-1 and TRBJ2-3; 10 bases line up with TRBD2. Germline V CDR1 and CDR2: LGHDT, YNNKEL (reference sequence). CDR3 size: 16 residues. The V gene end was trimmed by 4 bases and the J gene end by 0 bases; junction bases not matched to a gene: 4. The CDR3 nucleotides are TGTGCCAGCAGCCTAACTAGCGGGGCAAGCACAGATACGCAGTATTTT. Protein: CASSLTSGASTDTQYF.

This clonotype was seen many times. This rearrangement joins TRBV4-2 to TRBJ2-7; 7 nucleotides line up with TRBD1. Looked up from germline, CDR1 is LGHNA and CDR2 is YNFKEQ. The CDR3 has 13 amino acids. J lost 7 bases, V lost 4 bases, and 7 bases had no gene match. This CDR3 reads CASSLDRAGEQYF. The CDR3 region has the DNA TGTGCCAGCAGCCTAGACAGGGCAGGGGAGCAGTACTTC.

This clonotype was picked up a small number of times. The chain employs TRBV13 and TRBJ1-2, with 8 bases identical to TRBD1. Germline assignment: CDR1 PRHDT and CDR2 FYEKMQ (reference sequence). The V gene end was trimmed by 3 bases and the J gene end by 5 bases; junction bases not matched to a gene: 8. This CDR3 contains 15 residues. The DNA of the CDR3 is TGTGCCAGCAGCTTCCAGGGGGCCCGGAGTTATGGCTACACCTTC. This encodes CASSFQGARSYGYTF. The full variable domain, its missing parts supplied by reference TRBV13 and TRBJ1-2, is AAGVIQSPRHLIKEKRETATLKCYPIPRHDTVYWYQQGPGQDPQFLISFYEKMQSDKGSIPDRFSAQQFSDYHSELNMSSLELGDSALYFCASSFQGARSYGYTFGSGTRLTVV.

This clonotype showed up many times. J is TRBJ2-7 and V is TRBV7-2; tentative D call: TRBD1 (5 bases). The CDR3 is 13 residues long. Germline CDR1 reads SGHTA; CDR2 reads FQGNSA. Deletions cut 1 base from V and 2 bases from J, with 6 bases between. The CDR3 DNA reads as TGTGCCAGCAGCTTAGGCAGGGCCTACGAGCAGTACTTC. This codes for CASSLGRAYEQYF.

V usage is TRBV2 and J usage is TRBJ1-5; tentative D call: TRBD1 (5 bases). The V end lost 5 bases, the J end lost 0 bases, and 14 bases lay between the germline ends. Germline loops: CDR1 SNHLY, CDR2 FYNNEI. CDR3 size: 16 residues. The CDR3 region is CASSSRDGYSNQPQHF. The CDR3 DNA follows: TGTGCCAGCAGTTCCCGGGACGGATATAGCAATCAGCCCCAGCATTTT. The whole variable domain, filled in from reference TRBV2 and TRBJ1-5, reads EPEVTQTPSHQVTQMGQEVILRCVPISNHLYFYWYRQILGQKVEFLVSFYNNEISEKSEIFDDQFSVERPDGSNFTLKIRSTKLEDSAMYFCASSSRDGYSNQPQHFGDGTRLSIL.

V usage is TRBV19 and J usage is TRBJ1-5; tentatively, D is TRBD1 (6 bases). CDR1 is LNHDA and CDR2 is SQIVND in the germline V gene (reference sequence). V lost 4 bases to trimming and J lost 0 bases, with 13 bases between them. The CDR3 is 16 amino acids. The CDR3 nucleotides read TGTGCCAGTAGTAACCGGGACACAATTAGCAATCAGCCCCAGCATTTT. Amino acid sequence: CASSNRDTISNQPQHF.

CDR3 in amino acids: CASSYYRDEQFF. The DNA for the CDR3 is TGTGCCAGCAGTTATTATAGAGATGAGCAGTTCTTC. The chain has TRBV4-2 and TRBJ2-1; D remains ambiguous. V was cut by 6 bases and J by 8 bases, with 11 bases left in between. From germline, CDR1 is LGHNA and CDR2 YNFKEQ. This CDR3 spans 12 amino acids.

This clonotype was seen ten or more times. Here the CDR3 DNA reads TGCAGTGCTAGATACAGGAGGGGGGCCAACGTCCTGACTTTC. Its translation: CSARYRRGANVLTF. The rearrangement links TRBV20-1 to TRBJ2-6; tentatively, D is TRBD1 or TRBD2 (5 bases each). V shed 2 bases and J shed 4 bases, with 9 bases lying between them. Germline V gene data show CDR1 as DFQATT and CDR2 as SNEGSKA (reference sequence). The CDR3 is 14 residues long.

This clonotype was seen many times. The genes are TRBV7-3 and TRBJ2-5; 12 bases map to TRBD2. The CDR3 totals 15 residues. The V and J ends lost 5 bases and 3 bases, in that order; junction bases with no gene match: 4. The V gene's germline CDR1 is SGHTA and CDR2 FQGTGA. The CDR3 protein is CASSTSGGTKETQYF. The CDR3 bases are TGTGCCAGCAGCACTAGCGGGGGGACCAAAGAGACCCAGTACTTC.

This clonotype has at least ten counts. This chain joins TRBV7-8 and TRBJ1-2, with D maybe TRBD1 (5 bases). The CDR3 totals 15 residues. Between the trimmed V and J ends, which lost 1 base and 0 bases, there was a span of 9 bases. Per germline, CDR1 SGHVS and CDR2 FQNEAQ. The CDR3 DNA is TGTGCCAGCAGCTTAGTCTCGGGGGCTAACTATGGCTACACCTTC. Its translation: CASSLVSGANYGYTF.

A word on this clonotype: A much larger clone differs from this one at a single base, so this may be a read error. The chain joins TRBV6-1 to TRBJ1-6; no reliable D call. Germline values: CDR1 MNHNS, CDR2 SASEGT. This CDR3 spans 14 amino acids. The V and J ends lost 6 bases and 6 bases respectively, with 12 bases between them. In DNA form, the CDR3 reads TGTGCCAGCAGAGGACTGCTTGGTAATTCACCCCTCCACTTT. Protein sequence: CASRGLLGNSPLHF.

The chain has TRBV12-3 or TRBV12-4 and TRBJ2-7; maybe TRBD2 (6 bases). V lost 2 bases, J lost 5 bases, and 16 bases lay in between. The CDR3 has 15 amino acids. The CDR3 loop reads CASSLQAGGPHEQYF. CDR3 DNA sequence: TGTGCCAGCAGTTTACAAGCGGGCGGCCCCCACGAGCAGTACTTC.

In its sample, this clonotype was seen many times. The chain has TRBV6-1 and TRBJ2-7; D is undetermined. V gave up 5 bases and J gave up 0 bases, with 14 bases separating them. The CDR3 extends over 15 amino acids. Per the germline V gene, CDR1 is MNHNS and CDR2 is SASEGT. CDR3 sequence reads: CASSPGDLSSYEQYF. CDR3 coding DNA: TGTGCCAGCAGTCCGGGTGACCTGAGCTCCTACGAGCAGTACTTC.

There are many counts of this clonotype. The genes are TRBV7-3 and TRBJ2-6; no clear D. Germline V gives CDR1 SGHTA, CDR2 FQGTGA. The CDR3 is 15 amino acids. Deletions cut 1 base from V and 0 bases from J, with 4 bases between. The CDR3 is CASSLIPSGANVLTF. CDR3 DNA: TGTGCCAGCAGCTTAATCCCCTCTGGGGCCAACGTCCTGACTTTC.

The genes are TRBV19 and TRBJ2-7; no definite D call. The ends were cut back, 3 bases at V and 0 bases at J, with 12 bases in the middle. Germline CDR1 LNHDA, CDR2 SQIVND (reference sequence). This CDR3 comprises 15 residues. CDR3: CASSISRVSSYEQYF. The CDR3 DNA is TGTGCCAGTAGTATTTCTCGGGTAAGCTCCTACGAGCAGTACTTC.

This clonotype was counted ten times or more. The chain joins TRBV19 to TRBJ2-2; D might be TRBD1 or TRBD2, each matching 7 bases. Trimming shortened V by 10 bases and J by 5 bases, and 14 bases separated the two germline ends. Germline loops: CDR1 LNHDA, CDR2 SQIVND (reference sequence). CDR3 size: 13 residues. CDR3 nucleotides: TGTGCCACCTGGGAGGGGGCGACCGGGGAGCTGTTTTTT. Protein sequence: CATWEGATGELFF.

This rearrangement joins TRBV20-1 to TRBJ1-3, with D possibly TRBD1 on 6 matching bases. The CDR3 consists of 12 residues. V was pared by 6 bases and J by 1 base, with 7 bases between. Germline lookup yields CDR1 DFQATT and CDR2 SNEGSKA (reference sequence). CDR3 sequence reads: CSARGSGNTIYF. For the CDR3, the DNA is TGCAGTGCGAGGGGGTCTGGAAACACCATATATTTT.

This clonotype was seen more than once but under ten times. J is TRBJ2-1 and V is TRBV19, with 7 bases that match TRBD2. This CDR3 contains 13 residues. CDR1 LNHDA and CDR2 SQIVND come from the germline V gene (reference sequence). The J segment lost 7 bases and the V segment lost 3 bases, leaving 3 bases of the junction unmatched. CDR3 sequence: CASSISAGNEQFF. CDR3 nucleotide sequence: TGTGCCAGTAGTATCTCAGCGGGGAATGAGCAGTTCTTC.

This clonotype has only a few counts. This sequence joins TRBV19 and TRBJ2-3; 7 positions match TRBD2. Trimming removed 3 bases from V and 5 bases from J; junction bases left unmatched: 8. This CDR3 is 15 amino acids long. Germline CDR1 and CDR2: LNHDA and SQIVND (reference sequence). Here the CDR3 reads CASSMGGAGLDTQYF. The CDR3 nucleotides are TGTGCCAGTAGTATGGGAGGGGCCGGTCTAGATACGCAGTATTTT. The full variable domain, its missing parts supplied by reference TRBV19 and TRBJ2-3, is DGGITQSPKYLFRKEGQNVTLSCEQNLNHDAMYWYRQDPGQGLRLIYYSQIVNDFQKGDIAEGYSVSREKKESFPLTVTSAQKNPTAFYLCASSMGGAGLDTQYFGPGTRLTVL.

V usage is TRBV6-1 and J usage is TRBJ1-3; D gene uncertain. Trimming removed 7 bases from V and 0 bases from J, with 16 bases in between. The CDR3 extends over 16 amino acids. The germline V gene has CDR1 MNHNS and CDR2 SASEGT. CDR3 sequence (DNA): TGTGCCAGCAAAGAGGGCAGGCGTCTCTCTGGAAACACCATATATTTT. Translating gives CASKEGRRLSGNTIYF.